Sequencing of this TCR beta chain was carried out in a study of blood T cell repertoires in COVID-19. In the study overall: Two negative PCRs, clearance, or symptom resolution characterized the recovered Cohort 3 donors.

V dropped 0 bases and J dropped 11; count of bases not matched to a gene: 3. CDR3 length: 13 residues. Looked up from germline, CDR1 is SGHRS and CDR2 is YFSETQ. In the original processing: Nucleated cell counts were estimated from reference gene primer amplification. Assay used: immunoSEQ multiplex PCR; TCRdb lists only in-frame clones, some missing. The V and J calls and clone size are taken from that table; D and trimming were inferred from the DNA. The sample includes fewer than 200,000 clones, roughly nine tenths of them seen just once. Material for sequencing was PBMCs or T cells enriched from blood (not recorded which). The receptor's source is a woman aged 40 to 55 in a cohort exposed to, infected with or recovered from COVID-19 (not recorded which). The chain couples TRBV5-1 to TRBJ2-2, with TRBD1 identical over 8 bases. As DNA, the CDR3 is TGCGCCAGCAGCTTGGCCGGGACAGGAGAGCTGTTTTTT. As protein: CASSLAGTGELFF.